This TCR beta chain was sequenced during a study of shared clonotypes between healthy human individuals. Study-wide findings and caveats: Generation of non-shared clonotypes was less probable than generation of clonotypes shared by all four donors. Sequencing depth was predicted to influence how clonotypes are shared among donors. Naive CD4 clonotypes overlapped across a few donors at around 5%.

As concerns this clone: Its specificity is unknown.

From germline, CDR1 is MNHNS and CDR2 SASEGT. Trimming removed 4 bases at V and 4 bases at J, with 14 bases between. This CDR3 comprises 15 residues. The sorted-subset replicate PCRs were given about 210 ng DNA, which is approximately 30,000 T cell genomes. Data came from immunoSEQ multiplex PCR; TCRdb stores just in-frame clones and leaves some out. The data contain 300,000 or so clones, 74% of them singletons. The receptor was isolated from a man aged 25-40 years in good health. This sequence joins TRBV6-1 and TRBJ1-3; weak D call: TRBD1 (6 bases). Sequencing used memory CD4+ T cells sorted from blood. Subset noted: CD45RA-negative fraction. Here the CDR3 DNA reads TGTGCCAGCAGTGGCAACGACAGGAGCGGAAACACCATATATTTT. Its translation: CASSGNDRSGNTIYF.